Listed here is a single T cell receptor (beta chain). The antigen remains unidentified. This sample was included in a study of T cell responses to AZD1222 COVID-19 vaccine. Study outcomes and limitations: In a largely white British group with more females than males, clonal diversity was possibly underestimated.

This CDR3 is built from 12 residues. Looked up from germline, CDR1 is MNHEY and CDR2 is SVGAGI. Deletions cut 6 bases from V and 15 bases from J, with 15 bases between. Libraries were prepared by immunoSEQ multiplex PCR; TCRdb keeps only in-frame clonotypes and omits some of them. The data show some 100,000 clones, with 92% seen just once and roughly 3.1% held by the top ten. The gene calls are TRBV6-5 and TRBJ1-6; D gene unclear. The specimen comprised peripheral blood, sampled 28 days after the second AZD1222 dose. This receptor was taken from an adult who received the AZD1222 COVID-19 vaccine. The CDR3 loop is CASRVDDLGLHF. CDR3 in DNA: TGTGCCAGCAGGGTGGACGACCTGGGCCTCCACTTT.